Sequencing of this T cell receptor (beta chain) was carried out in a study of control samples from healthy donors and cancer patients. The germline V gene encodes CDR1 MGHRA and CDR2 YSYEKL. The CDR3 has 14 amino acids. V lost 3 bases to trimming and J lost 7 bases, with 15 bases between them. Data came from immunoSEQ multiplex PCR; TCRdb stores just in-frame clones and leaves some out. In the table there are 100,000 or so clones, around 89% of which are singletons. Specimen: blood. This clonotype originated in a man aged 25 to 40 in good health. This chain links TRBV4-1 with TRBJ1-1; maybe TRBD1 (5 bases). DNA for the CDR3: TGCGCCAGCAGCCAGGCCGGGACCCGTTATGAAGCTTTCTTT. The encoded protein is CASSQAGTRYEAFF.